The clone carrying this TCR beta chain was recorded a few times. Its antigen is as yet unknown. The data belong to a study of cytomegalovirus exposure and HLA in healthy donors. Study-level points and caveats: Earlier findings revealed that most TCR beta V segments proved productive either about 87% or about 30% of the time. A later analysis showed that HLA-associated TCR beta chains had undergone more clonal expansion than equally common others. Specificity of a few CMV-associated chains for CMV antigens was verified in vitro.

A multiplex PCR was run with 60 Vbeta primers and 13 Jbeta primers. The data were produced by immunoSEQ multiplex PCR, yet TCRdb's version contains in-frame clones alone and is incomplete. The data contain around 300,000 clones, around two thirds of them singletons. The CDR3 has 15 amino acids. Germline V gene lookup returns CDR1 MDHEN and CDR2 SYDVKM. The V segment lost 3 bases and the J segment 5 bases; nucleotides outside the gene matches: 7. This TCR was recovered from a female donor in good health and CMV-seronegative. What was sequenced was PBMCs. The chain combines TRBV28 with TRBJ1-3, with TRBD1 matching 7 bases. CDR3 in amino acids: CASSFRRQGRNTIYF. CDR3 nucleotides: TGTGCCAGCAGTTTCCGAAGACAGGGACGAAACACCATATATTTT.